Given below is one TCR beta chain in context. This specimen belongs to a study of human T cells and chemical hapten exposure. The time point here: healthy volunteer bleed at 6 weeks. The study extracted total RNA from unfractionated whole blood. The authors' processing: Across samples, TCR counts had a median of roughly 97,000 and ranged from about 20,000 to 750,000. TCRdb re-called the RACE reads through MiXCR, storing one row per CDR3 protein. TCRdb's processing, not the authors', yielded these V and J calls. In the table there are 60,000 to 90,000 distinct CDR3 sequences, about 9.2% of which are singletons. The length of the CDR3 is 16 residues. The germline gives CDR1 LGHDT, CDR2 YNNKEL (reference sequence). With V trimmed by 1 base and J by 1 base, 3 bases remained unmatched.

This receptor was taken from a female donor in good health. Some clones in this sample may be carry-over from other donors' samples. Sequencing was carried out using whole blood. This chain joins TRBV3-1 and TRBJ1-5; 8 nucleotides align to TRBD1. The CDR3 here is CASSQGTGSSNQPQHF. In DNA, the CDR3 is TGTGCCAGCAGCCAAGGGACAGGGTCGAGCAATCAGCCCCAGCATTTT.